This T cell receptor beta chain is drawn from a study of T cell repertoires in cytomegalovirus infection (dated by TCRdb to about 2019). As for the study more broadly: Recently identified HLA-C-restricted CMV epitopes, whose presentation resists viral immunomodulation, were targeted by peptide stimulations together with well-studied HLA-B-restricted epitopes. The HLA type of each donor mattered for the analysis, because public TCR beta signatures pointed to carriage of CMV infection along with the matching HLA type. Results and caveats for the whole study, not just this receptor: Carriers of CMV infection plus the relevant HLA type were discriminated by the cumulative frequency of public TCR beta family members in the study cohort and in an independent roughly 340-donor cohort. The ex vivo response was dominated by HLA-C-restricted CMV-specific TCR beta clonotypes, and the single most frequent clonotype in two of eight donors was supplied by these HLA-C-restricted clonotypes.

The intended sense of this specimen's treatment or condition label: in vitro stimulation with specific CMV peptide epitopes to enrich CMV-specific T cells. CDR1 and CDR2 are drawn from the germline V gene (reference sequence): MNHEY, SMNVEV. The CDR3, from cysteine to phenylalanine, totals 13 residues. The read is trimmed to its CDR3 DNA, 39 bases read in frame from base 1. Relative to germline, V is 1 base shorter and J is 5 bases shorter, with 6 bases between their ends. The instrument was an Illumina HiSeq 1500. TCRdb reprocessed the public reads (quality trimming at Q25 with fastp, clone calling with MiXCR) and kept in-frame beta chains. A single entry per CDR3 protein holds the most common genes and DNA from its merged rows. This sample lists over 100,000 distinct CDR3 sequences; around 28% were detected once. The leading ten clones occupy about 81% of the sample. Concerning this clonotype: Its specific antigen is unknown. Within one base of it there is no much larger clone, and no base qualities were kept.

Recombination joined TRBV27 with TRBJ2-1, with the D call perhaps TRBD1 or TRBD2, each one matching 5 bases. The TCR was taken from a human donor in good health (CMV status not recorded). Some clones in this sample may be carry-over from other donors' samples. Sequencing used CD8+ T cells from cultured PBMCs, obtained from culture after CMV antigen stimulation. The nucleotide sequence reads as follows: TGTGCCAGCAGTTTATGGGGGAACAATGAGCAGTTCTTC. The encoded protein is CASSLWGNNEQFF.